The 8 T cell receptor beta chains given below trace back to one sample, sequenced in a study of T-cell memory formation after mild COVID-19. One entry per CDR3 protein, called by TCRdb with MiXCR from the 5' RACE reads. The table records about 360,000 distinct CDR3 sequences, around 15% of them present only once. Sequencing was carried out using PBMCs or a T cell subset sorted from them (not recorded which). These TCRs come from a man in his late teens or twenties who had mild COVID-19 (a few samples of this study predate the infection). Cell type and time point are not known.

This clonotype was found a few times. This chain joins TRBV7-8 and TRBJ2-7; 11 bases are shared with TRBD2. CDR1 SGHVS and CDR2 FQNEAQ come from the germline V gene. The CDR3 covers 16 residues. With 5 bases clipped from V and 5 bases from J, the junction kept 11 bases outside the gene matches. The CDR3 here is CASSPGTSGVLDEQYV. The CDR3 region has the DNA TGTGCCAGCAGCCCCGGGACTAGCGGAGTTTTAGACGAGCAGTACGTC.

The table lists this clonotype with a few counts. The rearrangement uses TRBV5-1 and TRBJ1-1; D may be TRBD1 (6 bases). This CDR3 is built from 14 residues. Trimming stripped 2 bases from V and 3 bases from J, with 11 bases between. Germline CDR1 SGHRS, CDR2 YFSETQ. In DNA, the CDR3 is TGCGCCAGCAGCTTTGACGGGGGCGACACTGAAGCTTTCTTT. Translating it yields CASSFDGGDTEAFF.

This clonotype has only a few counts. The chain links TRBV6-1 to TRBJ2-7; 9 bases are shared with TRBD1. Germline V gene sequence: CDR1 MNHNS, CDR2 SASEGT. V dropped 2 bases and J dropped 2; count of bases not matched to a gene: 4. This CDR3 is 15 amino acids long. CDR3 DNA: TGTGCCAGCAGTGAACCGGGACAGGGCGCCTACGAGCAGTACTTC. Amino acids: CASSEPGQGAYEQYF.

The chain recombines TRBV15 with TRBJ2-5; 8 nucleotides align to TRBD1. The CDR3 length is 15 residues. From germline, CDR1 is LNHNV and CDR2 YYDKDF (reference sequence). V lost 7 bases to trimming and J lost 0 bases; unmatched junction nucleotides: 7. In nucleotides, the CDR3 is TGTGCCACCACGAAACGGGACAGGTACCAAGAGACCCAGTACTTC. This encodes CATTKRDRYQETQYF.

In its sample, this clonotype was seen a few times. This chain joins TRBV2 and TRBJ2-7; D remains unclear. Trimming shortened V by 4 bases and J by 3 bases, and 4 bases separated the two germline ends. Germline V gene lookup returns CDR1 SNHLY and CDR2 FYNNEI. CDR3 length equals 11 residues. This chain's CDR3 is CASSAVYEQYV. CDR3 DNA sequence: TGTGCCAGCAGTGCGGTCTACGAGCAGTACGTC.

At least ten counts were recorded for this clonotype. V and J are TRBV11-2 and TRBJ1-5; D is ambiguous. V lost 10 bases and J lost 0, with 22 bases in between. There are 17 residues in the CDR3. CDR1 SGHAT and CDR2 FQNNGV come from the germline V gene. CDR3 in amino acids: CATQDIRTFYSNQPQHF. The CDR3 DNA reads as TGTGCCACTCAAGACATCCGAACCTTCTATAGCAATCAGCCCCAGCATTTT. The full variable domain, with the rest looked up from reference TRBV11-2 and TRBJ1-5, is EAGVAQSPRYKIIEKRQSVAFWCNPISGHATLYWYQQILGQGPKLLIQFQNNGVVDDSQLPKDRFSAERLKGVDSTLKIQPAKLEDSAVYLCATQDIRTFYSNQPQHFGDGTRLSIL.

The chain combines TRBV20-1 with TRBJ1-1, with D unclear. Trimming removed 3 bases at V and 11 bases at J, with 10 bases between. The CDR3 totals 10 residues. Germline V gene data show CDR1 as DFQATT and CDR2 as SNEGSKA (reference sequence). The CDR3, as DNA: TGCAGTGCTAGTGTTTACGGGGCTTTCTTT. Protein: CSASVYGAFF.

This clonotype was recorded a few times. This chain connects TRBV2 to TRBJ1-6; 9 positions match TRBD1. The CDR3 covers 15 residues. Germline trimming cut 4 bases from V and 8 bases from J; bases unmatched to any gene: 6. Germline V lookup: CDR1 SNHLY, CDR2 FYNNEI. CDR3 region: CASSGDRVSDSPLHF. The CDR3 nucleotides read TGTGCCAGCAGTGGGGACAGGGTTTCGGATTCACCCCTCCACTTT.